The present T cell receptor (beta chain) was sequenced within a study of blood T cell repertoires in COVID-19. Study-level information: From the United States, Italy and Spain came samples of acute and convalescent COVID-19. Sample material is recorded as cDNA or gDNA derived from T cells, B-cell-depleted T cells, or PBMCs.

The CDR3 totals 16 residues. Germline CDR1 reads SGHTA; CDR2 reads FQGNSA. V gave up 3 bases and J gave up 0 bases, with 14 bases separating them. Per the study methods: Using reference gene primer amplification, nucleated cell counts were estimated. The table came from immunoSEQ multiplex PCR; TCRdb's copy has only in-frame clones and leaves some out. That table furnishes V, J and clone size, whereas the DNA furnished D and trimming. The data contain roughly 250,000 clones, 86% of them singletons. This TCR was recovered from a man in his forties who had recovered from COVID-19. The rearrangement uses TRBV7-2 and TRBJ2-5; the D gene is possibly TRBD2 (6 bases). Sequencing used peripheral blood. The CDR3 region has the DNA TGTGCCAGCAGCTTCCCAAAGGAGGGGTACCAAGAGACCCAGTACTTC. Translated: CASSFPKEGYQETQYF.